Below, one T cell receptor (beta chain) is given with its context. Its binding antigen is unknown. No much larger clone is present one base from it, and per-base qualities are unavailable. The data originate from a study of human T cells and chemical hapten exposure listed by TCRdb under 2021. With respect to the entire study: For sensitization, 2% DPC in acetone was applied to a roughly 2 cm by roughly 2 cm area of upper inner arm skin. Twenty-nine alopecia patients provided blood for TCR sequencing at one to four time points (pre-sensitization, 2, 6 and 24 weeks). Patch testing was performed on the upper back with Finn chambers containing 0.01% DPC, and the patch tests were scored after 6 days according to International Contact Dermatitis Research Group standards. Blood samples were taken from patients before sensitization (week 0) and at 2, 6 and about 24 weeks after DPC sensitization. Most of the patients in the cohort were female, and the cohort covered alopecia areata with under or over 50% scalp involvement, alopecia totalis and alopecia universalis. The study tracked peripheral blood TCR repertoire changes in vivo during primary and secondary sensitization to the hapten diphenylcyclopropenone (DPC) in alopecia patients. Throughout the roughly 24-week study period, patients were also given weekly therapeutic DPC doses on the scalp. Libraries were pooled for sequencing, and per-sample TCR yields varied mainly because of small differences in library volumes within the pool. Study-wide conclusions, independent of this receptor: Expanded TCRs formed significantly more large CDR3 similarity clusters than pre-sensitization or healthy control sets, consistent with antigen-driven responses. No change with DPC sensitization was found in the number of TCRs above 1 in 1000 frequency, and no evidence of global repertoire structure alterations was found. A positive correlation was found between the number of PT1 expanded TCRs and patch test score, with significance reached at thresholds 8, 16 and 32 but not 4. All patients had alopecia, a presumed autoimmune disease, so their immune response might differ from that of healthy individuals. Repeated subsampling changed both the strength of the expansion versus patch-test correlation and the threshold at which the correlation became significant.

The time point label here, explained by the study, means: patch test 1, 2 weeks after DPC sensitization. The treatment or condition label on this specimen signifies: therapeutic diphenylcyclopropenone sensitization with weekly scalp DPC. Blood at each patch-test visit was drawn before the patch test was applied. Eligible patients were aged 18 to 70, diagnosed with alopecia, deemed suitable for DPC therapy, and excluded if pregnant. Total RNA was isolated from unfractionated whole blood collected in Tempus Blood RNA tubes. To prepare the library, RACE was applied. TCRdb shows the sequencer as NextSeq 500. During library preparation, unique molecular identifiers were attached to individual cDNA molecules so that TCRs could be counted quantitatively and reproducibly. Both TCR alpha and TCR beta chains were sequenced from each blood RNA sample. The authors' pipeline ran thus. Samples had a median of about 90,000 TCRs, with a range from about 23,224 to 750,000. The Decombinator software suite was used to annotate V, J and CDR3 in the TCR reads. For the PS versus PT1 abundance plots, all samples were subsampled to the same number of TCRs (28,000). Expanded TCRs were defined as absent before sensitization and observed at least eight times at the 2-week time point. The public reads were run again by TCRdb, first through fastp at Q25 and then through MiXCR, and only productive beta chains were kept. Rows with one shared CDR3 protein collapse into an entry with the most common genes and DNA. The V and J calls and clone size are TCRdb's, not the authors'. The sample table contains over 65,000 distinct CDR3 sequences; only one count was recorded for 9.5% to 12% of them. The ten largest clones represent around 4.2% of the sample.

The sequenced sample was whole blood, obtained in connection with sensitization to the hapten diphenylcyclopropenone (DPC). This sequence originates from a woman aged 50 to 65 with alopecia areata. Some clones in this sample may be carry-over from other donors' samples.

Here is the DNA: TGTGCCAGCAGCGGACGACAGGGCTACGAGCAGTACTTC. Its amino acids are CASSGRQGYEQYF. The rearranged chain carries TRBV9 and TRBJ2-7; TRBD1 agrees with 7 junctional bases. Reading the germline V gene gives CDR1 SGDLS and CDR2 YYNGEE. The germline V end is reduced by 3 bases and the J end by 3 bases; junction bases left unmatched: 3. Taken from cysteine to phenylalanine, the CDR3 has 13 residues. Kept here is only the CDR3 DNA, which spans 39 bases and is read in frame from base 1.